This paragraph reports one TCR beta chain. The antigen is unknown. This entry is derived from a study of cytomegalovirus exposure and HLA in healthy donors. The PCR employed 60 Vbeta primers together with 13 Jbeta primers. This table comes from immunoSEQ multiplex PCR, and its TCRdb copy is limited to in-frame clones, with some not included. The sample consists of about 270,000 clones, around 65% of them appearing once. Whole-study results and caveats: TCR beta chains associated with HLA were, in a later analysis, more clonally expanded than equally common others.

The receptor was derived from a female donor in good health and CMV-seronegative. The specimen sequenced was PBMCs.

The CDR3, as DNA: TGCGCCAGCAGTGGGACAGGGGGCGCCTACGAGCAGTACTTC. Translating it yields CASSGTGGAYEQYF. The chain is built from TRBV10-2 and TRBJ2-7, with 11 positions matching TRBD1. The CDR3 extends over 14 amino acids. The ends lost 4 bases at V and 2 bases at J; junction bases unmatched: 1. Per germline, CDR1 WSHSY and CDR2 SAAADI.